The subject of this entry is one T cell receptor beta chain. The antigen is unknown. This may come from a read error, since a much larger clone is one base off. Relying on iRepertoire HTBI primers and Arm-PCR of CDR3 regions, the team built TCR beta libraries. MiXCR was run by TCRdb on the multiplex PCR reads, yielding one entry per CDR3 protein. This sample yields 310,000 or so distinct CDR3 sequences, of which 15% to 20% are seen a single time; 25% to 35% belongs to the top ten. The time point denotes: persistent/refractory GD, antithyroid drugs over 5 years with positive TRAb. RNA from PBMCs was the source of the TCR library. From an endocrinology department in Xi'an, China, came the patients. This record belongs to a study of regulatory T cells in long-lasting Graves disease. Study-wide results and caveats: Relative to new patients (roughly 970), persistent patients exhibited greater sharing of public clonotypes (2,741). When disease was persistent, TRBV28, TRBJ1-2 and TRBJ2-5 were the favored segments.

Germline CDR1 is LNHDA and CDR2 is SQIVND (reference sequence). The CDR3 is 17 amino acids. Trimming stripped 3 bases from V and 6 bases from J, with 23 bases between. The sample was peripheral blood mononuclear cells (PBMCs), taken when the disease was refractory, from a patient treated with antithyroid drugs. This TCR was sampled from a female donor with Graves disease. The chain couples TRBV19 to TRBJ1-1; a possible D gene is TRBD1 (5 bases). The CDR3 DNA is TGTGCCAGTAGTATGAAACAGGCCGACGGGCGGGAGTCTGAAGCTTTCTTT. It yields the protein CASSMKQADGRESEAFF. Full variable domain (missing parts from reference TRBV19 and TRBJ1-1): DGGITQSPKYLFRKEGQNVTLSCEQNLNHDAMYWYRQDPGQGLRLIYYSQIVNDFQKGDIAEGYSVSREKKESFPLTVTSAQKNPTAFYLCASSMKQADGRESEAFFGQGTRLTVV.